The sample holds one count of the clone carrying this T cell receptor (beta chain). This sample was taken from a study of blood T cell repertoires in COVID-19. CDR3 length: 15 amino acids. The germline gives CDR1 KGHSH, CDR2 LQKENI. Trimming left V 3 bases short and J 6 bases short, with 14 bases between. Method: immunoSEQ multiplex PCR; TCRdb's copy keeps in-frame clones and lacks some. The repertoire includes over 150,000 clones, approximately 80% of them detected once, and around 3.5% sits in the top ten. The sequence was obtained from a woman aged 80 or over with acute or convalescent COVID-19. The J gene is TRBJ1-4, the V gene TRBV18, with D perhaps TRBD1 (5 bases). The material sequenced was peripheral blood. This CDR3 reads CASSPGGAGDEKLFF. CDR3 DNA: TGTGCCAGCTCACCGGGAGGGGCCGGGGATGAAAAACTGTTTTTT.